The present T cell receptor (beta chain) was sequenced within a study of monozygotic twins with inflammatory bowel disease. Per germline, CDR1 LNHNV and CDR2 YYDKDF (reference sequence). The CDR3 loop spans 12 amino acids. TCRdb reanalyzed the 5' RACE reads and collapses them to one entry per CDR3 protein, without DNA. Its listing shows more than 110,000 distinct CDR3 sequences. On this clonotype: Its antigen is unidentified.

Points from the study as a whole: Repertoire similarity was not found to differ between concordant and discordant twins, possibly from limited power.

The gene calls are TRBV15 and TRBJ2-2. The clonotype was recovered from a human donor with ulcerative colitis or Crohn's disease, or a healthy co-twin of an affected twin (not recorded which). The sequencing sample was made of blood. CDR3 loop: CATSSSIGELFF.